This entry is about one T cell receptor beta chain. The antigen remains undetermined. This CDR3 has 11 amino acids. V was pared by 1 base and J by 11 bases, with 6 bases between. Germline assignment: CDR1 SGHDN and CDR2 FVKESK. The primer mix had 60 Vbeta and 13 Jbeta primers. The protocol was immunoSEQ multiplex PCR, while the TCRdb copy is restricted to in-frame clones and leaves out a portion. Of around 200,000 clones detected, roughly 82% appear once; the ten largest clones hold about 6.4%. This specimen comes from a study of cytomegalovirus exposure and HLA in healthy donors. Study-level findings and limits: It was assumed in the presence/absence analyses that sequencing depth was roughly uniform across donors.

The rearrangement joins TRBV14 to TRBJ2-1; possible D gene TRBD2, 5 bases. The sequenced sample consisted of PBMCs. This TCR was sampled from a man aged 35 to 55 in good health and CMV-seropositive. DNA for the CDR3: TGTGCCAGCAGCCAAGGGACTCAGCAGTTCTTC. This gives the protein CASSQGTQQFF.